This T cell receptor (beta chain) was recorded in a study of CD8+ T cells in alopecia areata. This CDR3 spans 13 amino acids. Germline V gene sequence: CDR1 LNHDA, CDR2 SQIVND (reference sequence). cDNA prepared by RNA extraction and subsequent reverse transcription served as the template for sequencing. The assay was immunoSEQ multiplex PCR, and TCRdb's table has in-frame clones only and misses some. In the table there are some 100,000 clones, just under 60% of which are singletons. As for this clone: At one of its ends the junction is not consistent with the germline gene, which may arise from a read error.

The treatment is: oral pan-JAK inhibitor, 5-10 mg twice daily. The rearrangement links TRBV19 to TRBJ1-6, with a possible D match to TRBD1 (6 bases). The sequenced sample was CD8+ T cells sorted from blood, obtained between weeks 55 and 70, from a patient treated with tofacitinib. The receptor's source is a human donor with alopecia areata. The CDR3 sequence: CATSPGGASPLHF. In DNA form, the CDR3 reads TGTGCCACTAGTCCGGGGGGGGCCTCACCCCTCCACTTT.